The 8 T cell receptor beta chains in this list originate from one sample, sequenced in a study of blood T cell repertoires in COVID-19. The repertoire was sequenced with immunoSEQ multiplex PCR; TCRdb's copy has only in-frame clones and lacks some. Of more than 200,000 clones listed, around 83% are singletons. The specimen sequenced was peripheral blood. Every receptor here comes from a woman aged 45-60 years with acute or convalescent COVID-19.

CDR3 DNA sequence: TGTGCCAGTAGTAGCGCTGGATTAAGAGACAGGGACACTGAAGCTTTCTTT. This translates into CASSSAGLRDRDTEAFF. The J gene is TRBJ1-1, the V gene TRBV19; 7 nucleotides line up with TRBD1. Trimming took 4 bases from V and 3 from J; bases not matched to a gene: 14. The CDR3 runs to 17 residues. Germline lookup yields CDR1 LNHDA and CDR2 SQIVND (reference sequence).

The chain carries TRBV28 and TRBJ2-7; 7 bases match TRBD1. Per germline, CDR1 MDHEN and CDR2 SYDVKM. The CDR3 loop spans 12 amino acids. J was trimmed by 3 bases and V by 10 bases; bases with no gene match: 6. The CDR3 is CATKGQFYEQYF. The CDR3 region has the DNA TGTGCCACAAAGGGACAGTTCTACGAGCAGTACTTC.

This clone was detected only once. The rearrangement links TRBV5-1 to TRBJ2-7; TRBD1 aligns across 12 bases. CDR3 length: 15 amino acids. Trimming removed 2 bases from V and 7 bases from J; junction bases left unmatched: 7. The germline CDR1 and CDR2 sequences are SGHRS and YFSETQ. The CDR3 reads CASSLQGQGAVEQYF. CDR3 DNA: TGCGCCAGCAGCTTACAGGGACAGGGGGCGGTAGAGCAGTACTTC.

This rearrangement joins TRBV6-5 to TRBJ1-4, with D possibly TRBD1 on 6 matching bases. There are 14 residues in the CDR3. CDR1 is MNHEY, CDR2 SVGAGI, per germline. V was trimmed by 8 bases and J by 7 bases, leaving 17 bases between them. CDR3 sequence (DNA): TGTGCCAGCCTCCTGGGGGGGGCCAGTGAAAAACTGTTTTTT. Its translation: CASLLGGASEKLFF.

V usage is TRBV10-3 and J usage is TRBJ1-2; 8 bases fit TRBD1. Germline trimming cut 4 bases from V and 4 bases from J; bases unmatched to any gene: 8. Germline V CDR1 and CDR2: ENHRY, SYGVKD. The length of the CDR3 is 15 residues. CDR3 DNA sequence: TGTGCCATCAGTGTTGCCGGGACAGGACTCTATGGCTACACCTTC. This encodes CAISVAGTGLYGYTF.

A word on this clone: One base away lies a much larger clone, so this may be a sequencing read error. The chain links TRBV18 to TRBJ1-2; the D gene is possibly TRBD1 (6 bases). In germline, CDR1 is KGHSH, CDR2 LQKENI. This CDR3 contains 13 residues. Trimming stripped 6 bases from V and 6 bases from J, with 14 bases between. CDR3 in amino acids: CASSRQVSNGYTF. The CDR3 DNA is TGTGCCAGCTCGCGACAGGTATCGAATGGCTACACCTTC.

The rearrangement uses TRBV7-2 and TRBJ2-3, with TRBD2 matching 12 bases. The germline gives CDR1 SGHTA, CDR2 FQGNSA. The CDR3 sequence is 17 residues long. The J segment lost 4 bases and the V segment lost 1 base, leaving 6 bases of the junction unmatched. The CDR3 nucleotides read TGTGCCAGCAGCTTAGACCTAGCGGGAGGGCTCCCAGATACGCAGTATTTT. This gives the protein CASSLDLAGGLPDTQYF.

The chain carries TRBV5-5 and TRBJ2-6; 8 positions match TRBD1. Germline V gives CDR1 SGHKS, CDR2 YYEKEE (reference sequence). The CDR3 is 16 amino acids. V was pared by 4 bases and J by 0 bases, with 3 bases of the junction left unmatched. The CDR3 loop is CASSGTGGSGANVLTF. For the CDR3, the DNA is TGTGCCAGCAGCGGAACAGGGGGCTCTGGGGCCAACGTCCTGACTTTC.